The rows below give T cell receptor beta chains drawn from one sample of a study of OX40 agonist ivuxolimab in advanced cancers. Sequenced by immunoSEQ multiplex PCR; TCRdb stores in-frame clones only, minus some. The sample contains fewer than 70,000 clones, about 84% of which appear only once. Sample: CD4+ or CD8+ T cells sorted from blood, taken in a trial of the OX40 agonist ivuxolimab. The origin of the receptors is an adult with an advanced solid tumor such as melanoma, head and neck, liver or kidney cancer. The CDR3 runs from the conserved cysteine through the conserved F or W. A D gene is named only where the DNA matches it firmly. The size entry is marked missing in some rows and otherwise reads once, few, many or a size class.

clone size	D gene	J gene	V gene	CDR3 protein	CDR3 DNA
-	TRBD1	TRBJ2-2	TRBV7-7	CASSSDRGYYPNTGELFF	TGTGCTAGCAGCTCTGACAGGGGGTACTACCCTAACACCGGGGAGCTGTTTTTT
-	-	TRBJ2-3	TRBV27	CASSLSTVGADTQYF	TGTGCCAGCAGTTTATCCACAGTGGGGGCAGATACGCAGTATTTT
-	-	TRBJ2-7	TRBV7-8	CASSSTALSYEQYF	TGTGCCAGCAGCTCGACTGCCCTCTCCTACGAGCAGTACTTC
-	TRBD1	TRBJ1-6	TRBV5-1	CASRLTIGTGGSPLHF	TGCGCCAGCAGGTTAACGATTGGGACAGGGGGTTCACCCCTCCACTTT
once	-	TRBJ2-5	TRBV7-2	CASSRGLSGETQYF	TGTGCCAGCAGCCGAGGGCTTTCGGGGGAGACCCAGTACTTC
-	-	TRBJ2-2	TRBV19	CASSIVSGGTGELFF	TGTGCCAGTAGTATTGTCTCAGGGGGGACCGGGGAGCTGTTTTTT
-	TRBD1	TRBJ2-3	TRBV4-1	CASSQGSLTGGLTDTQYF	TGCGCCAGCAGCCAAGGGTCCCTTACAGGGGGCTTAACAGATACGCAGTATTTT
few	-	TRBJ1-2	TRBV15	CATSRDSQGSYGYTF	TGTGCCACCAGCAGAGATTCCCAGGGTTCCTATGGCTACACCTTC
-	-	TRBJ1-2	TRBV28	CASSLSAYYGYTF	TGTGCCAGCAGTTTATCGGCATACTATGGCTACACCTTC
-	TRBD2	TRBJ2-1	TRBV27	CASTGTSGNNEQFF	TGTGCCAGCACCGGGACTAGCGGAAACAATGAGCAGTTCTTC
-	-	TRBJ2-7	TRBV6-1	CASRRGPDSYEQYF	TGTGCCAGCAGAAGGGGCCCGGACTCCTACGAGCAGTACTTC
-	TRBD1	TRBJ2-7	TRBV29-1	CSVLRTGDYEQYF	TGCAGCGTTCTCCGGACAGGGGACTACGAGCAGTACTTC
-	-	TRBJ1-1	TRBV5-1	CASSFYDPTSTEAFF	TGCGCCAGCAGCTTTTACGACCCGACGAGTACTGAAGCTTTCTTT
few	-	TRBJ1-2	TRBV10-3	CAISNEADYGYTF	TGTGCCATCAGTAACGAGGCAGACTATGGCTACACCTTC
-	-	TRBJ2-3	TRBV2	CASTLEIDTQYF	TGTGCCAGCACCTTAGAAATAGATACGCAGTATTTT
-	TRBD1	TRBJ1-3	TRBV28	CASSLDRVTSGNTIYF	TGTGCCAGCAGTCTGGACAGGGTCACATCCGGAAACACCATATATTTT
-	-	TRBJ2-7	TRBV9	CASSVATASYEQYF	TGTGCCAGCAGCGTAGCGACAGCCTCCTACGAGCAGTACTTC
-	-	TRBJ2-6	TRBV9	CASSVTAISGANVLTF	TGTGCCAGCAGCGTCACAGCTATCTCTGGGGCCAACGTCCTGACTTTC
-	-	TRBJ1-6	TRBV5-1	CASSLELRDNSPLHF	TGCGCCAGCAGCTTGGAGCTCAGAGATAATTCACCCCTCCACTTT
-	-	TRBJ2-7	TRBV29-1	CSVEGGGYEQYF	TGCAGCGTTGAAGGGGGAGGCTACGAGCAGTACTTC
-	TRBD2	TRBJ2-1	TRBV5-1	CASSLFLRESYNEQFF	TGCGCCAGCAGCTTGTTTCTGCGGGAGTCCTACAATGAGCAGTTCTTC
-	-	TRBJ2-7	TRBV6-1	CASSQTDSSYEQYF	TGTGCCAGCAGTCAGACTGACAGCTCCTACGAGCAGTACTTC
-	TRBD2	TRBJ2-7	TRBV27	CASSRIYGGREPYEQYF	TGTGCCAGCAGTAGGATCTACGGCGGGAGGGAACCCTACGAGCAGTACTTC
-	-	TRBJ2-1	TRBV9	CASSVVLSSNEQFF	TGTGCCAGCAGCGTAGTCCTTTCCTCCAATGAGCAGTTCTTC
-	-	TRBJ2-3	TRBV10-3	CAISESRQGPSTDTQYF	TGTGCCATCAGTGAGTCGAGGCAGGGGCCTAGCACAGATACGCAGTATTTT
few	TRBD2	TRBJ2-3	TRBV11-2	CASSLDGLGLRGGADTQYF	TGTGCCAGCAGCTTAGATGGCCTGGGCCTGCGGGGGGGGGCAGATACGCAGTATTTT
-	-	TRBJ2-7	TRBV18	CASSPGVGTPYEQYF	TGTGCCAGCTCCCCCGGAGTGGGGACCCCCTACGAGCAGTACTTC
-	-	TRBJ2-2	TRBV4-3	CASSQDSGILDTGELFF	TGCGCCAGCAGCCAAGATTCAGGGATATTGGACACCGGGGAGCTGTTTTTT
-	-	TRBJ1-4	TRBV11-2	CASSLMYNNEKLFF	TGTGCCAGCAGCTTAATGTATAATAATGAAAAACTGTTTTTT
-	-	TRBJ1-1	TRBV29-1	CSAKALLNTEAFF	TGCAGCGCTAAGGCTCTATTGAACACTGAAGCTTTCTTT
once	TRBD1	TRBJ1-2	TRBV4-3	CASSHVRTGGGRGYGYTF	TGCGCCAGCAGCCATGTCAGGACAGGAGGAGGACGGGGCTATGGCTACACCTTC
-	-	TRBJ1-3	TRBV4-1	CASSQGMAISFSGNTIYF	TGCGCCAGCAGCCAAGGTATGGCCATTTCCTTCTCTGGAAACACCATATATTTT
-	-	TRBJ1-2	TRBV7-3	CASSLSDGYGYTF	TGTGCCAGCAGCTTATCTGACGGATATGGCTACACCTTC
-	-	TRBJ2-7	TRBV15	CATSRPTSSYEQYF	TGTGCCACCAGCAGACCGACCAGCTCCTACGAGCAGTACTTC
-	-	TRBJ1-1	TRBV5-1	CASSFQQGIAEAFF	TGCGCCAGCAGCTTTCAGCAGGGGATCGCTGAAGCTTTCTTT
-	TRBD2	TRBJ2-1	TRBV5-6	CASSTLTGGSYNEQFF	TGTGCCAGCAGCACCCTGACGGGGGGCTCCTACAATGAGCAGTTCTTC
-	-	TRBJ1-5	TRBV19	CASSLDTDRNQPQHF	TGTGCCAGTAGTTTAGACACCGATCGCAATCAGCCCCAGCATTTT
-	-	TRBJ1-5	TRBV28	CASSSPPANQPQHF	TGTGCCAGCAGTTCCCCCCCGGCCAATCAGCCCCAGCATTTT
-	-	TRBJ2-3	TRBV10-3	CAISDWERTDTQYF	TGTGCCATCAGTGACTGGGAGCGCACAGATACGCAGTATTTT
-	-	TRBJ1-2	TRBV2	CASSDINEAGYGYTF	TGTGCCAGCAGTGATATTAACGAGGCCGGCTATGGCTACACCTTC
-	-	TRBJ2-2	TRBV5-1	CASSLATAGAGTGELFF	TGCGCCAGCAGCTTGGCGACGGCGGGGGCGGGCACCGGGGAGCTGTTTTTT
-	TRBD1	TRBJ1-5	TRBV19	CASSGQGSQPQHF	TGTGCCAGTAGTGGACAGGGGAGTCAGCCCCAGCATTTT
-	-	TRBJ2-7	TRBV29-1	CSVRDSRNEQYF	TGCAGCGTCCGGGACTCCCGCAACGAGCAGTACTTC
-	-	TRBJ1-2	TRBV28	CASSNGYRVNYGYTF	TGTGCCAGCAGCAACGGTTACAGGGTTAACTATGGCTACACCTTC
once	TRBD2	TRBJ2-1	TRBV5-1	CASSLDTGTRFNEQFF	TGCGCCAGCAGCTTGGATACCGGGACTAGGTTTAATGAGCAGTTCTTC
-	-	TRBJ1-4	TRBV29-1	CSVPEKLFF	TGCAGCGTTCCTGAAAAACTGTTTTTT
-	TRBD1	TRBJ1-2	TRBV2	CASTTGGFKLYGYTF	TGTGCCAGCACAACAGGGGGCTTTAAGCTTTATGGCTACACCTTC
-	-	TRBJ1-2	TRBV28	CATMNNYGYTF	TGTGCCACCATGAATAACTATGGCTACACCTTC
-	-	TRBJ2-5	TRBV28	CASSRDRDGTQYF	TGTGCCAGCAGTCGGGACCGGGACGGGACCCAGTACTTC
-	-	TRBJ1-6	TRBV14	CASSRGLDSPLHF	TGTGCCAGCAGCCGGGGTCTTGATTCACCCCTCCACTTT
-	TRBD1	TRBJ1-2	TRBV7-9	CASSPTGVAGYTF	TGTGCCAGCAGCCCGACAGGGGTAGCTGGCTACACCTTC
-	-	TRBJ2-2	TRBV19	CASSYPRSTGELFF	TGTGCCAGTAGTTATCCCCGCAGCACCGGGGAGCTGTTTTTT
-	-	TRBJ2-1	TRBV5-1	CASSFRQSSYNEQFF	TGCGCCAGCAGCTTTCGACAGAGCTCCTACAATGAGCAGTTCTTC
-	TRBD2	TRBJ2-3	TRBV7-2	CASAGAGGADTQYF	TGTGCCAGCGCGGGGGCGGGAGGAGCAGATACGCAGTATTTT
-	TRBD2	TRBJ2-1	TRBV5-1	CASSLEGTTYNEQFF	TGCGCCAGCAGCTTGGAGGGGACTACTTACAATGAGCAGTTCTTC
-	TRBD1	TRBJ1-4	TRBV19	CASSLRGLVEKLFF	TGTGCCAGTAGTTTGAGGGGGCTGGTTGAAAAACTGTTTTTT
-	TRBD1	TRBJ1-1	TRBV4-3	CASSQDGAGGTEAFF	TGCGCCAGCAGCCAAGATGGGGCAGGGGGGACTGAAGCTTTCTTT